This T cell receptor beta chain was recovered during a study of blood T cell repertoires in COVID-19. Overall study: COVID-19 samples from acute and convalescent phases originated in the United States, Italy and Spain.

Profiled with immunoSEQ multiplex PCR; TCRdb holds only in-frame clones, not every one. The profile shows about 81,000 clones, around 90% of them singletons. Germline V gene lookup returns CDR1 DFQATT and CDR2 SNEGSKA (reference sequence). Trimming left V 3 bases short and J 1 base short, with 12 bases between. This CDR3 has 14 amino acids. The TCR comes from a man aged 65 to 85 with acute or convalescent COVID-19. The sequenced material came from peripheral blood. The chain links TRBV20-1 to TRBJ1-1, with TRBD1 as a possible D gene (6 bases). The CDR3 sequence is CSASPGHPNTEAFF. CDR3 sequence (DNA): TGCAGTGCTAGTCCGGGACACCCGAACACTGAAGCTTTCTTT.